This record covers a single T cell receptor beta chain. Its specificity is unknown. The run depth of the assay was deep. Assay used: immunoSEQ multiplex PCR; TCRdb lists only in-frame clones, some missing. The data hold about 680,000 clones, with about 92% observed a single time. The data stem from a study of shared clonotypes between healthy human individuals. In the study overall: Contributing individuals were two females and a few males aged 18 to 49. Notes on the study in general: There were few donors, and this limited the genetic and exposure-history diversity represented. Non-shared clonotypes had lower generation probabilities than clonotypes shared by all four sorted-subset donors.

V was pared by 4 bases and J by 0 bases, with 13 bases between. Germline V gene lookup returns CDR1 MGHRA and CDR2 YSYEKL. The CDR3 contains 15 residues. CD45RO negativity and positive selection for CCR7 defined naive CD8 cells, a population that excluded terminally differentiated effector memory CD45RA+ cells. The chain recombines TRBV4-1 with TRBJ2-7; D gene uncertain. Sequences were obtained from naive CD8+ T cells sorted from blood. The TCR comes from a man aged 25 to 45 in good health. The CDR3 nucleotides are TGCGCCAGCAGCCCCCGAGAGTTGAGCTCCTACGAGCAGTACTTC. Protein product: CASSPRELSSYEQYF.